This T cell receptor (beta chain) was observed in a study of spatial heterogeneity in lung cancer. Between the trimmed V and J ends, which lost 0 bases and 4 bases, there was a span of 6 bases. CDR1 and CDR2 (germline): SGDLS, YYNGEE. The CDR3 consists of 13 residues. Time point: blood at routine non-recurrence follow-up after resection. Sequencing covered unsorted whole RNA taken from tumor, nontumor lung or frozen PBMC. TCRdb ran MiXCR on the 5' RACE reads and lists one entry per CDR3 protein. This table holds some 46,000 distinct CDR3 sequences, approximately 10% found once. This clonotype was recorded at least ten times.

This sequence was found in a male donor with early-stage non-small cell lung cancer. The V call is TRBV9, the J call TRBJ2-3; D call uncertain. The sample consisted of PBMCs, taken at follow-up. The CDR3 is CASSVAPPDTQYF. CDR3 nucleotide sequence: TGTGCCAGCAGCGTAGCACCCCCAGATACGCAGTATTTT.